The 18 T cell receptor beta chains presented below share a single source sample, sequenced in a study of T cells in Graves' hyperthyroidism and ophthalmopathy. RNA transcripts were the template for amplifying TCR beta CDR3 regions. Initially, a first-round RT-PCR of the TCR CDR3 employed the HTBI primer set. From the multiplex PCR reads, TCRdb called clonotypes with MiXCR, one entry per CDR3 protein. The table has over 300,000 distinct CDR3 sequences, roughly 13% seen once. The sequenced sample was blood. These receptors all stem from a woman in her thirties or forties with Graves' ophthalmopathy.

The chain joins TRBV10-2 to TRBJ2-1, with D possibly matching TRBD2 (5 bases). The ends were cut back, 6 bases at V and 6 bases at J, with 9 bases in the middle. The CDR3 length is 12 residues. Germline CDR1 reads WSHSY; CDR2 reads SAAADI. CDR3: CASRETSNEQFF. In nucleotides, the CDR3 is TGCGCCAGCAGAGAAACTAGCAATGAGCAGTTCTTC.

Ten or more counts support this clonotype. The CDR3 here is CASSEAGRGGNEQFF. CDR3 bases: TGTGCCAGCAGTGAGGCCGGGAGAGGGGGCAATGAGCAGTTCTTC. V is TRBV2 and J is TRBJ2-1; D tentatively reads TRBD1 or TRBD2 (6 bases each). Germline assignment: CDR1 SNHLY and CDR2 FYNNEI. Trimming took 3 bases from V and 6 from J, leaving 15 bases between them. The CDR3 has 15 residues.

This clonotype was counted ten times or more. In DNA, the CDR3 is TGTGCCAGCAGTTACTCGGGCGGGAACGAGCAGTACTTC. This encodes CASSYSGGNEQYF. This chain joins TRBV6-6 and TRBJ2-7; a possible D gene is TRBD2 (6 bases). V gave up 0 bases and J gave up 5 bases, with 8 bases separating them. This CDR3 has 13 amino acids. CDR1 MNHNY and CDR2 SVGAGI come from the germline V gene (reference sequence).

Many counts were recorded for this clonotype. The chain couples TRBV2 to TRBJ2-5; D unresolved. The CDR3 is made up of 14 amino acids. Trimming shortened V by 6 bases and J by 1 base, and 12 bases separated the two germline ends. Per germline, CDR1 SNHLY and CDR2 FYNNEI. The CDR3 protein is CASRGLPIQETQYF. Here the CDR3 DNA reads TGTGCCAGCAGGGGGTTGCCCATCCAAGAGACCCAGTACTTC.

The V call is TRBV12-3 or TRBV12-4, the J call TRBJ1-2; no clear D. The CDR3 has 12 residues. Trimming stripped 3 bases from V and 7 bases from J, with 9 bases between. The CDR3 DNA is TGTGCCAGCAGTTTTTCCAGGATTGGCTACACCTTC. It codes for CASSFSRIGYTF.

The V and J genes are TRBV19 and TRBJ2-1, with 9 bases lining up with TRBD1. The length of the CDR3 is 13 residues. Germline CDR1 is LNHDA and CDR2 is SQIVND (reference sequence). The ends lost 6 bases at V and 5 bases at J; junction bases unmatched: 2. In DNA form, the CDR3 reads TGTGCCAGTAGCTGGACAGGGGACAATGAGCAGTTCTTC. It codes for CASSWTGDNEQFF.

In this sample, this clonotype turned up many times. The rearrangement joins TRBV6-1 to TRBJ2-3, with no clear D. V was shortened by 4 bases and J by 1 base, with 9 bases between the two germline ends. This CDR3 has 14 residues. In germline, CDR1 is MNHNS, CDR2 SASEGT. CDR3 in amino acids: CASSGGPGTDTQYF. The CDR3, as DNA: TGTGCCAGCAGTGGAGGACCTGGCACAGATACGCAGTATTTT.

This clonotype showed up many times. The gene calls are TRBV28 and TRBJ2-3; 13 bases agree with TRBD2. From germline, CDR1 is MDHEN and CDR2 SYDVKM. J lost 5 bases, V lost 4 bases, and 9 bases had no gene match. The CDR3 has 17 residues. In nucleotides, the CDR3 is TGTGCCAGCAGTTACCGACTAGCGGGAGGTCGCGAAGATACGCAGTATTTT. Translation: CASSYRLAGGREDTQYF.

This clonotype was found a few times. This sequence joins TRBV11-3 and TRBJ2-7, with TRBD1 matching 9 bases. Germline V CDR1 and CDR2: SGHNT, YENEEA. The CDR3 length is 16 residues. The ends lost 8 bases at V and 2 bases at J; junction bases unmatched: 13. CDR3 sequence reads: CASRPGQGTQTYEQYF. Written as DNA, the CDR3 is TGTGCCAGCCGACCGGGACAGGGCACCCAAACCTACGAGCAGTACTTC.

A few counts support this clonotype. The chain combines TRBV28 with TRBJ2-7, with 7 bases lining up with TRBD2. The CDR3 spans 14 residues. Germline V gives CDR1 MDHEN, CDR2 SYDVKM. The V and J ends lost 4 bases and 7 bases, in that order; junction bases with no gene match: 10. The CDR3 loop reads CASSSSGVGGEQYF. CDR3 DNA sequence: TGTGCCAGCAGTTCATCCGGGGTGGGAGGGGAGCAGTACTTC.

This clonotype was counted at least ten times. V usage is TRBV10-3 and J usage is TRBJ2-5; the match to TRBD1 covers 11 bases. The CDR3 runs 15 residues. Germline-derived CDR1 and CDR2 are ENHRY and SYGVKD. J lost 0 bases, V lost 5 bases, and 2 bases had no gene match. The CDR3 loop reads CAISWDRGYQETQYF. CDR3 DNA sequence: TGTGCCATCAGTTGGGACAGGGGGTACCAAGAGACCCAGTACTTC.

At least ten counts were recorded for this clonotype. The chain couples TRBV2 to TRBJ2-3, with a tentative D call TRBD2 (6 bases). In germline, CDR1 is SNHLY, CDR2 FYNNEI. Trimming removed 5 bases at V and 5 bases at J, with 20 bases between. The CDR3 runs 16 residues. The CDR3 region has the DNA TGTGCCAGCAGTCTGGGAGGCGTAACCCCGGGAGATACGCAGTATTTT. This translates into CASSLGGVTPGDTQYF.

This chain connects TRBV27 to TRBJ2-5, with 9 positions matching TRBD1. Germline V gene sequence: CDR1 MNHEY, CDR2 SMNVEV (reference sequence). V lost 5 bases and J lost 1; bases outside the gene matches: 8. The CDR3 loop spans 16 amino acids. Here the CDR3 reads CASSIMGQGSQETQYF. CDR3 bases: TGTGCCAGCAGTATAATGGGACAGGGTAGCCAAGAGACCCAGTACTTC.

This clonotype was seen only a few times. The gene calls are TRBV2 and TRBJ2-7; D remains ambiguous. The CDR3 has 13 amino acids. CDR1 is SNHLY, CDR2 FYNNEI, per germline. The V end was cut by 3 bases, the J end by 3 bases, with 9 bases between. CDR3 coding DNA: TGTGCCAGCAGTGACGGCGTACTCTACGAGCAGTACTTC. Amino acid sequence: CASSDGVLYEQYF.

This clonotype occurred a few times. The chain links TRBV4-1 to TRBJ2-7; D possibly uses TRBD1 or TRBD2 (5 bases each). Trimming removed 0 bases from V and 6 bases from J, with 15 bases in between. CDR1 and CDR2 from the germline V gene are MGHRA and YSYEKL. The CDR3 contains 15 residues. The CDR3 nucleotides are TGCGCCAGCAGCCAAGACAGGGTGGGAGCGCGCGAGCAGTACTTC. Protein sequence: CASSQDRVGAREQYF.

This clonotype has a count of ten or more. The CDR3 protein is CASSNRFGGYGYTF. The CDR3, as DNA: TGTGCCAGCAGCAACAGATTTGGGGGGTATGGCTACACCTTC. This chain links TRBV5-6 with TRBJ1-2, with TRBD1 as a possible D gene (5 bases). In germline, CDR1 is SGHDT, CDR2 YYEEEE. V was shortened by 4 bases and J by 5 bases, with 15 bases between the two germline ends. The CDR3 totals 14 residues.

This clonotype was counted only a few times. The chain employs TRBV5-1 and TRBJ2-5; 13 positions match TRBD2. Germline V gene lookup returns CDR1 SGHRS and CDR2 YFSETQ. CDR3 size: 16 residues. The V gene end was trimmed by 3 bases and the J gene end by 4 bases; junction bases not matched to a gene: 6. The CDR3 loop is CASSSLAGGLGETQYF. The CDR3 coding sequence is TGCGCCAGCAGCTCACTAGCGGGGGGGCTGGGAGAGACCCAGTACTTC.

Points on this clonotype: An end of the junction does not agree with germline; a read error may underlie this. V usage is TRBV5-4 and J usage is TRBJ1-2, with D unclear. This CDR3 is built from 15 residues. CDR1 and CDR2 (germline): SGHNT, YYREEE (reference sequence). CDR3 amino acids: CASTPSRLSNYGYTF. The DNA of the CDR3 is TGCGCCAGCACTCCATCAAGACTCTCAAACTATGGCTACACCTTC.